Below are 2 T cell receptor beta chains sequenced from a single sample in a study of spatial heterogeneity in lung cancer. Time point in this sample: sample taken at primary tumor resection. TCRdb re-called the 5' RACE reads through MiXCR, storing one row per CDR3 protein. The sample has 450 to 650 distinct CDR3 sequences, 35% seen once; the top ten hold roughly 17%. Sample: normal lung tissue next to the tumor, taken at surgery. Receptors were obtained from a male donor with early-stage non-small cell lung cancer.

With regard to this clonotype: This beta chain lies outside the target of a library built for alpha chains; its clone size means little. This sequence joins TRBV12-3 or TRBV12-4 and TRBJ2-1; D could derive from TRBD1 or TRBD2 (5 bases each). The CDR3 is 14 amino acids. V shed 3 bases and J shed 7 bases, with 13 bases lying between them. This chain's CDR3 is CASSFQGSGNEQFF. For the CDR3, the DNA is TGTGCCAGCAGTTTCCAGGGTTCGGGGAATGAGCAGTTCTTC.

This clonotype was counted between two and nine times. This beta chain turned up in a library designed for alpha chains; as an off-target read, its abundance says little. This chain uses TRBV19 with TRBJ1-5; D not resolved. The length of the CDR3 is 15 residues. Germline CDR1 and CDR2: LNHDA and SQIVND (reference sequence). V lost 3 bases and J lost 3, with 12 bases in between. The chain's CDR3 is CASSILSAVNQPQHF. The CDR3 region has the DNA TGTGCCAGTAGTATTCTTTCGGCAGTCAATCAGCCCCAGCATTTT.